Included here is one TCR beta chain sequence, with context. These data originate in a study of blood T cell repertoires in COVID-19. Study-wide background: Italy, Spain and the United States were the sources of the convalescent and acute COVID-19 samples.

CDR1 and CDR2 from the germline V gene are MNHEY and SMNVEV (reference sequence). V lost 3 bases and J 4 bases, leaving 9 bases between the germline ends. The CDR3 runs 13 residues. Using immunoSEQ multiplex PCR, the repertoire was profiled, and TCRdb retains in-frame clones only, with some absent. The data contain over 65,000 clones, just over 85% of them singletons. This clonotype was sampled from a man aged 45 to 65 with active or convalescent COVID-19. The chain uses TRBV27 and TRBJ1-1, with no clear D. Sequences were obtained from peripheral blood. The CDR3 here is CASSFRESTEAFF. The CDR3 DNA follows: TGTGCCAGCAGTTTTCGGGAAAGCACTGAAGCTTTCTTT.